Each of the 15 T cell receptor beta chains below was sequenced from the same sample in a study of OX40 agonist ivuxolimab in advanced cancers. Libraries were prepared by immunoSEQ multiplex PCR; TCRdb keeps only in-frame clonotypes and omits some of them. Of fewer than 6,500 clones in the sample, about 70% are singletons; the top ten hold 36%. This sample comprised CD4+ or CD8+ T cells sorted from blood, obtained in a trial of the OX40 agonist ivuxolimab. The receptors originated from an adult with an advanced solid tumor such as melanoma, head and neck, liver or kidney cancer.

This clone is medium-sized within its sample. The V gene is TRBV7-6, the J gene TRBJ1-2; D remains unclear. There are 17 residues in the CDR3. The V end lost 5 bases, the J end lost 1 base, and 20 bases lay between the germline ends. CDR1 and CDR2 from the germline V gene are SGHVS and FNYEAQ. CDR3 protein: CASSPLFAGGRNYGYTF. The DNA for the CDR3 is TGTGCCAGCAGCCCTTTGTTCGCTGGCGGTCGTAACTATGGCTACACCTTC.

This clone was counted between two and nine times. The chain couples TRBV7-2 to TRBJ1-5; D gene uncertain. The CDR3 is made up of 13 amino acids. The ends were cut back, 2 bases at V and 5 bases at J, with 7 bases in the middle. Per the germline V gene, CDR1 is SGHTA and CDR2 is FQGNSA. The CDR3 bases are TGTGCCAGCAGCTTAACCGACCATCAGCCCCAGCATTTT. Residues: CASSLTDHQPQHF.

The genes are TRBV19 and TRBJ2-7, with D possibly being TRBD1 (5 bases). V lost 3 bases to trimming and J lost 6 bases, with 9 bases between them. This CDR3 contains 12 residues. The germline gives CDR1 LNHDA, CDR2 SQIVND (reference sequence). CDR3 nucleotides: TGTGCCAGTAGTATTCAGGGTGGCGAGCAGTACTTC. Protein product: CASSIQGGEQYF.

This chain connects TRBV2 to TRBJ1-1; TRBD1 matches at 10 bases. This CDR3 region has 18 residues. The V and J ends lost 4 bases and 3 bases, in that order; junction bases with no gene match: 14. Germline V CDR1 and CDR2: SNHLY, FYNNEI. The chain's CDR3 is CASSVPLTGTGVDTEAFF. In nucleotides, the CDR3 is TGTGCCAGCAGTGTCCCATTAACCGGGACAGGGGTGGACACTGAAGCTTTCTTT. The full variable domain, in which reference TRBV2 and TRBJ1-1 provide the parts outside the CDR3, is EPEVTQTPSHQVTQMGQEVILRCVPISNHLYFYWYRQILGQKVEFLVSFYNNEISEKSEIFDDQFSVERPDGSNFTLKIRSTKLEDSAMYFCASSVPLTGTGVDTEAFFGQGTRLTVV.

The V call is TRBV12-5, the J call TRBJ2-7; 8 bases line up with TRBD2. This CDR3 spans 12 amino acids. Germline V gene sequence: CDR1 LGHNT, CDR2 FRNRAP. J gave up 4 bases and V 7 bases, and 3 bases lay outside the gene matches. CDR3 protein: CASASGSYEQYF. For the CDR3, the DNA is TGTGCTAGTGCGAGCGGGAGTTACGAGCAGTACTTC.

This clone has more than one count but fewer than ten. The chain uses TRBV6-8 and TRBJ2-7; 8 bases are a match to TRBD1. CDR1 and CDR2 (germline): MNHGY, SAAAGT. V gave up 5 bases and J gave up 6 bases; unmatched junction bases: 3. CDR3 length equals 12 residues. CDR3 region: CASSVDRVEQYF. In DNA form, the CDR3 reads TGTGCCAGCAGTGTGGACAGGGTCGAGCAGTACTTC.

V is TRBV6-6 and J is TRBJ1-5; no firm D call. Germline values: CDR1 MNHNY, CDR2 SVGAGI (reference sequence). V was clipped by 6 bases and J by 5 bases, with 17 bases between them. The CDR3 length is 15 residues. The CDR3 loop reads CASRLSMESDQPQHF. The CDR3, as DNA: TGTGCCAGCAGATTAAGTATGGAGTCGGATCAGCCCCAGCATTTT.

This rearrangement joins TRBV6-5 to TRBJ1-5, with D possibly matching TRBD1 (5 bases). This CDR3 comprises 14 residues. Germline V gives CDR1 MNHEY, CDR2 SVGAGI. V dropped 8 bases and J dropped 0 bases, with 11 bases sitting between them. CDR3 in amino acids: CASEQEISNQPQHF. The CDR3 DNA reads as TGTGCCAGCGAACAGGAGATTAGCAATCAGCCCCAGCATTTT.

This rearrangement joins TRBV11-2 to TRBJ2-5; 7 bases line up with TRBD1. Germline V gene sequence: CDR1 SGHAT, CDR2 FQNNGV. The CDR3 is 17 residues long. Trimming at V came to 5 bases and at J to 2 bases, leaving 14 bases not matched to a gene. CDR3 sequence reads: CASSGRADTGAQETQYF. The DNA of the CDR3 is TGTGCCAGCAGCGGAAGAGCAGACACAGGGGCACAAGAGACCCAGTACTTC.

This sequence joins TRBV13 and TRBJ2-6, with D unresolved. V dropped 2 bases and J dropped 1 base, with 6 bases sitting between them. There are 15 residues in the CDR3. Germline CDR1 and CDR2: PRHDT and FYEKMQ (reference sequence). The CDR3 bases are TGTGCCAGCAGCTTACACGGGTCTGGGGCCAACGTCCTGACTTTC. This translates into CASSLHGSGANVLTF.

V gene TRBV5-6 combines with J gene TRBJ1-2; no reliable D call. The V end lost 3 bases, the J end lost 8 bases, and 14 bases lay between the germline ends. The CDR3 totals 13 residues. The germline V gene encodes CDR1 SGHDT and CDR2 YYEEEE. CDR3 in amino acids: CASSWSAASGYTF. The CDR3 DNA follows: TGTGCCAGCAGCTGGTCGGCTGCCAGCGGCTACACCTTC.

The chain uses TRBV4-1 and TRBJ2-7; D ambiguous. The CDR3 contains 15 residues. V was clipped by 1 base and J by 1 base, with 11 bases between them. Germline V gene lookup returns CDR1 MGHRA and CDR2 YSYEKL. CDR3 sequence: CASSQGLQPSYEQYF. CDR3 coding DNA: TGCGCCAGCAGCCAAGGTCTGCAGCCTTCCTACGAGCAGTACTTC.

The chain links TRBV28 to TRBJ2-1; maybe TRBD2 (5 bases). Trimming took 8 bases from V and 7 from J, leaving 21 bases between them. Germline CDR1 MDHEN, CDR2 SYDVKM. The CDR3 covers 15 residues. The DNA of the CDR3 is TGTGCCAGCTCCGGGCTGGGAGTAATAGATAATGAGCAGTTCTTC. It yields the protein CASSGLGVIDNEQFF.

The genes are TRBV27 and TRBJ2-5; 7 nucleotides align to TRBD2. The last part of the DNA fits TRBJ2-7 better; the J call may be wrong. The length of the CDR3 is 13 residues. Germline V gives CDR1 MNHEY, CDR2 SMNVEV (reference sequence). CDR3 nucleotides: TGTGCCAGCAGTTTAGGGGGGGAGTACGAGCAGTACTTC. It specifies CASSLGGEYEQYF.

The chain combines TRBV5-1 with TRBJ2-1, with 13 bases aligning to TRBD2. The trim removed 2 bases at V and 3 bases at J, leaving 8 bases unmatched. This CDR3 is 18 amino acids long. The germline CDR1 and CDR2 sequences are SGHRS and YFSETQ. In DNA form, the CDR3 reads TGCGCCAGCAGCTTATGGACTAGCGGGAGTTTTGGCTACAATGAGCAGTTCTTC. Its translation: CASSLWTSGSFGYNEQFF. Drawing the rest from reference TRBV5-1 and TRBJ2-1, the complete variable domain is KAGVTQTPRYLIKTRGQQVTLSCSPISGHRSVSWYQQTPGQGLQFLFEYFSETQRNKGNFPGRFSGRQFSNSRSEMNVSTLELGDSALYLCASSLWTSGSFGYNEQFFGPGTRLTVL.